This paragraph covers one T cell receptor beta chain sequence. How the authors handled the data: Scientists estimated how many nucleated cells there were by amplifying reference gene primers. Data came from immunoSEQ multiplex PCR; TCRdb stores just in-frame clones and leaves some out. The V and J calls and clone size are taken from that table; D and trimming were inferred from the DNA. This sample has 100,000 to 150,000 clones; roughly 88% occur once, and the top ten carry 9% to 12%. The CDR3 runs to 14 residues. Germline V lookup: CDR1 MNHEY, CDR2 SVGAGI. Unmatched junction bases numbered 5, after V lost 3 bases and J lost 4 bases. These data are taken from a study of blood T cell repertoires in COVID-19. Study information: PBMCs, B-cell-depleted T cells, or T cells were the source of the cDNA or gDNA that made up the material.

Sequenced material: peripheral blood. The chain is built from TRBV6-5 and TRBJ1-1, with 7 bases fitting TRBD1. The clonotype comes from a middle-aged man with acute or convalescent COVID-19. CDR3 sequence (DNA): TGTGCCAGCAGTTATTTCACAGGGGTCACTGAAGCTTTCTTT. Its protein is CASSYFTGVTEAFF.